This T cell receptor beta chain was identified during a study of blood T cell repertoires in COVID-19. Study-level background: The analysed material was cDNA or gDNA that came from T cells, B-cell-depleted T cells, or PBMCs.

CDR1 and CDR2 from the germline V gene are KGHSH and LQKENI. The ends lost 6 bases at V and 4 bases at J; junction bases unmatched: 5. This CDR3 is built from 15 residues. Original methodology: How many nucleated cells were present was estimated from reference gene primer amplification. Sequenced by immunoSEQ multiplex PCR; TCRdb stores in-frame clones only, minus some. V and J calls plus clone size are reproduced from that table; the DNA served to infer D and trimming. Among about 220,000 clones, approximately 81% were seen once, and the ten largest hold 3.6%. J is TRBJ2-2 and V is TRBV18; 10 bases line up with TRBD1. Sequencing was carried out using peripheral blood. This sequence originates from an elderly woman with acute or convalescent COVID-19. This CDR3 is CASSRQGAGTGELFF. The CDR3 DNA sequence: TGTGCCAGCTCTCGACAGGGGGCCGGCACCGGGGAGCTGTTTTTT.